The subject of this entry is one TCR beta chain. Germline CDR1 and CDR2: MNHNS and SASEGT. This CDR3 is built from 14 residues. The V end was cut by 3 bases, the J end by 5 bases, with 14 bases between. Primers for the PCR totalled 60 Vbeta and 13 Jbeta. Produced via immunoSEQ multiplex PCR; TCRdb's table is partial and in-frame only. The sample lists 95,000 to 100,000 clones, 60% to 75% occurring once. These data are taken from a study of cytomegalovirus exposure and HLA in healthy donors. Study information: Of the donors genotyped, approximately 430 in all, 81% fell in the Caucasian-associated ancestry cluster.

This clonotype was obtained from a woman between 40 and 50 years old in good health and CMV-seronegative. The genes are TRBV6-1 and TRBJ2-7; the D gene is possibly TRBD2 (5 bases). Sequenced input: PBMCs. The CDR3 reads CASSDQLTRDEQYF. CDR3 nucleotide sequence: TGTGCCAGCAGTGATCAGCTAACGCGGGACGAGCAGTACTTC.